This T cell receptor beta chain was found in a study of T cell repertoires in cytomegalovirus infection. About the research overall: Both recently identified HLA-C-restricted and well-studied HLA-B-restricted CMV epitopes were used in the study.

TCRdb re-called the reads with MiXCR, one entry per CDR3 protein. Among 110,000 or so distinct CDR3 sequences, 30% to 35% were seen once, and the ten largest hold around 41%. Notes on this clonotype: Its antigen is not known.

V shed 0 bases and J 3 bases; nucleotides not matched to a gene: 6. The germline V gene encodes CDR1 SGHDT and CDR2 YYEEEE. This CDR3 has 16 residues. Points from the study as a whole: Public TCR beta family frequency separated CMV-and-HLA carriers, including in an independent cohort. CMV-specific TCR beta clonotypes restricted by HLA-C were the ones dominating the ex vivo response.

The J gene is TRBJ2-1, the V gene TRBV5-6, with 7 bases lining up with TRBD2. This sequence originates from a human donor in good health (CMV status not recorded). Some clones in this sample may be carry-over from other donors' samples. The sample here was CD8+ T cells from cultured PBMCs, taken from culture after CMV antigen stimulation. The DNA for the CDR3 is TGTGCCAGCAGCTTGGTGTTTCGCGGGGGCTACAATGAGCAGTTCTTC. Residues: CASSLVFRGGYNEQFF.